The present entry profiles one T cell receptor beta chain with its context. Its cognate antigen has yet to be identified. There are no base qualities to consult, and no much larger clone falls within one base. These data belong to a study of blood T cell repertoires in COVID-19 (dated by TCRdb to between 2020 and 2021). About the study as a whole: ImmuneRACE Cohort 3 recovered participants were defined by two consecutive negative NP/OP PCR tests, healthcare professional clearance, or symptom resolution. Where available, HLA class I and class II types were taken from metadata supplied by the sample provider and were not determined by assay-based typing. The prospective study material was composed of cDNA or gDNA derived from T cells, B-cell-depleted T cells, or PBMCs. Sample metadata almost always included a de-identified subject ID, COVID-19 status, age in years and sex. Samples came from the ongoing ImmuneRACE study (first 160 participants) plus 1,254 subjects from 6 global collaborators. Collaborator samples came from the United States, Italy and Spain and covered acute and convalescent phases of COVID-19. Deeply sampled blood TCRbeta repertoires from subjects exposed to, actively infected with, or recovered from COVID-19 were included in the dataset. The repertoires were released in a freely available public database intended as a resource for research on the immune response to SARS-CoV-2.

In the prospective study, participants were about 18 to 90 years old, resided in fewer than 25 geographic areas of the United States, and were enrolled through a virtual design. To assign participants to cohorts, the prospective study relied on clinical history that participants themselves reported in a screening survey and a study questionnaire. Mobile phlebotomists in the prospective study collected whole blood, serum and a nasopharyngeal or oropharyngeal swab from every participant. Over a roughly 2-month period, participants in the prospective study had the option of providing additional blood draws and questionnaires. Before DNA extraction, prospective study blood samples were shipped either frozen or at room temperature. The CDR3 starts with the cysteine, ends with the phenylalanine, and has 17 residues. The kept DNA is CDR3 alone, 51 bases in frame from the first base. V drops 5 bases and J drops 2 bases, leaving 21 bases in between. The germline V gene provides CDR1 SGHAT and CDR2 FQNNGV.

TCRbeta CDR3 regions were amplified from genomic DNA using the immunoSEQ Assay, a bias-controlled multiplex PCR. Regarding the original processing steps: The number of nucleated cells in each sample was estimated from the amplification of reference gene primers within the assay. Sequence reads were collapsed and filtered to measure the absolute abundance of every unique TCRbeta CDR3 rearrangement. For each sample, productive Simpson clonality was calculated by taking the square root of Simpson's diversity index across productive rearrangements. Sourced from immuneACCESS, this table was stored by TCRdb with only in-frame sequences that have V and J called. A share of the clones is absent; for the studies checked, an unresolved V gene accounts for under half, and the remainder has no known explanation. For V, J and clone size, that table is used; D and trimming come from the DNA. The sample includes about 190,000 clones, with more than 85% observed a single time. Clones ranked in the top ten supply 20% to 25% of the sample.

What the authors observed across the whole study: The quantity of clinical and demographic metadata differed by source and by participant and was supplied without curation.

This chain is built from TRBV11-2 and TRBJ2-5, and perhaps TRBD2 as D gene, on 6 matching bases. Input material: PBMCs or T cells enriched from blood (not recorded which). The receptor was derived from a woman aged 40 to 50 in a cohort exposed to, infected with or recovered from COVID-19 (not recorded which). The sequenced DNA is TGTGCCAGCAGCCCGCGTGTGCGGGGCGCCTTACAAGAGACCCAGTACTTC. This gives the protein CASSPRVRGALQETQYF.